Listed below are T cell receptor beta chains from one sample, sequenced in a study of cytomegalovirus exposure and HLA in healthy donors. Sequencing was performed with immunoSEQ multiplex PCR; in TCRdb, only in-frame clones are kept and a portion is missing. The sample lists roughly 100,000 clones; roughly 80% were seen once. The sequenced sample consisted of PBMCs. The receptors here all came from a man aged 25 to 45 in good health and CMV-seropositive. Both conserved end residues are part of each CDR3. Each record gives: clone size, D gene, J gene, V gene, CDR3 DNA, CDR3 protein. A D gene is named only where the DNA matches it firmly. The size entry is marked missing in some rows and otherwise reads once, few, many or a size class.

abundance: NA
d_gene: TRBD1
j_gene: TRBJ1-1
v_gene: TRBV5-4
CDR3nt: TGTGCCAGCGTTTCTCAGGGGGGCTTGAACACTGAAGCTTTCTTT
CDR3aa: CASVSQGGLNTEAFF

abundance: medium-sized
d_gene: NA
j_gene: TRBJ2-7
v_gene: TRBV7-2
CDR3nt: TGTGCCAGCAGCTTAGCCGAACAGTTCTACGAGCAGTACTTC
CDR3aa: CASSLAEQFYEQYF

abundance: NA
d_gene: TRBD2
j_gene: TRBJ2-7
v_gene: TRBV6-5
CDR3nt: TGTGCCAGCAGTGCCCCCGGGGGGGCTGGCGAGCAGTACTTC
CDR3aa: CASSAPGGAGEQYF

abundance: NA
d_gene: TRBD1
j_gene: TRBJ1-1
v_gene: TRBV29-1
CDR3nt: TGCAGCGTAGCGGGACAGGGAAACACTGAAGCTTTCTTT
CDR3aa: CSVAGQGNTEAFF

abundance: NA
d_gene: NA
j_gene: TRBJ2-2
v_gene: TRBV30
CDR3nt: TGTGCCTGGAAGGGGGACACCCACACCGGGGAGCTGTTTTTT
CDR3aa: CAWKGDTHTGELFF

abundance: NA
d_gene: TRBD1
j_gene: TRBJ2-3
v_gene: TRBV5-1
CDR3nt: TGCGCCAGCAGCATCGGACAGGGGGCGGATACGCAGTATTTT
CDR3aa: CASSIGQGADTQYF

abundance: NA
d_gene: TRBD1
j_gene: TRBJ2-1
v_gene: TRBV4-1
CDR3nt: TGCGCCAGCAGCTGGACTGTCCCGGGACAGGGGGACAATGAGCAGTTCTTC
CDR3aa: CASSWTVPGQGDNEQFF

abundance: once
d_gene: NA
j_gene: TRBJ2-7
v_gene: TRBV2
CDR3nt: TGTGCCAGCAGGGGTGGGACTTCCCTACCCTACGAGCAGTACTTC
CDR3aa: CASRGGTSLPYEQYF

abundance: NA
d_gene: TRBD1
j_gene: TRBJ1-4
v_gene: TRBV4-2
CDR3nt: TGTGCCAGCAGCCAAGAGGGGGTCCCGACAGGGGGGTCTATCGGTGTGGGACTGTTTTTT
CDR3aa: CASSQEGVPTGGSIGVGLFF

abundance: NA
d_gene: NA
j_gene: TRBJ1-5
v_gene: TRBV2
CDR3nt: TGTGCCAGTCACGAGGGGGTCGGTCAGCCCCAGCATTTT
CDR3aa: CASHEGVGQPQHF

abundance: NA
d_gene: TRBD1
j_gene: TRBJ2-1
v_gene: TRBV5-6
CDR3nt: TGTGCCAGCAGCCCAGACGGACAGGGGGTGGATGATGAGCAGTTCTTC
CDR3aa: CASSPDGQGVDDEQFF

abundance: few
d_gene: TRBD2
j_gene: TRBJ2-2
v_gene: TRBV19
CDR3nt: TGTGCCAGTAGTCAGCTTGGGCGGGGGAGAAACACCGGGGAGCTGTTTTTT
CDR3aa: CASSQLGRGRNTGELFF

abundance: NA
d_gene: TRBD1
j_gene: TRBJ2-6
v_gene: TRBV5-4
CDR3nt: TGTGCCAGCAGCCGAGGAAACGACAGGGGTGCCGGGGCCAACGTCCTGACTTTC
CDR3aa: CASSRGNDRGAGANVLTF

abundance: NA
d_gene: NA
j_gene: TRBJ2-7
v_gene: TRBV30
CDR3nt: TGTGCCTGGAGTAGAGCTTACGAGCAGTACTTC
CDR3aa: CAWSRAYEQYF

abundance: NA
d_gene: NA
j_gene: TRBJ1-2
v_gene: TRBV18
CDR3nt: TGTGCCAGCTCACCATCGGCGGCGAACCCCCATGGCTACACCTTC
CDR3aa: CASSPSAANPHGYTF

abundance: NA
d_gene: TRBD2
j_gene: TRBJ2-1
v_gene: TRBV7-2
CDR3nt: TGTGCCAGCACCGACCCGGGACTAGCGAATTACAATGAGCAGTTCTTC
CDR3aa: CASTDPGLANYNEQFF

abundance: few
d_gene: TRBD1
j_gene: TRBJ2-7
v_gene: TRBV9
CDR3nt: TGTGCCAGCAGCCCCGACAGGGGTCTCTCCTACGAGCAGTACTTC
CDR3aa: CASSPDRGLSYEQYF

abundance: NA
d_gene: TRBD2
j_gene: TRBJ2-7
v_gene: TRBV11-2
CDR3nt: TGTGCCAGCAGCTTAGGCCGCGGGGGGGCGGAAGAGCAGTACTTC
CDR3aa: CASSLGRGGAEEQYF

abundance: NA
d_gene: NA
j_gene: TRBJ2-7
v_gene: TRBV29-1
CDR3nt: TGCAGCGTTGCCACAGCCTCGTCCTACGAGCAGTACTTC
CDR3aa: CSVATASSYEQYF

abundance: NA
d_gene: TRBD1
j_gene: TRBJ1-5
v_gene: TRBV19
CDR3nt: TGTGCCAGTAGCGCAGGGGGCCTGCAGCCCCAGCATTTT
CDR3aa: CASSAGGLQPQHF

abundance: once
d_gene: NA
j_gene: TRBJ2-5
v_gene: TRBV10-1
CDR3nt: TGCGCCAGCAGTGAGTCAGGGGTACAGGGACAAGGAGAGACCCAGTACTTC
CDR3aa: CASSESGVQGQGETQYF